The 19 T cell receptor beta chains reported below all come from one sample, sequenced in a study of CD8+ T cells in alopecia areata. Reverse transcription of extracted RNA yielded cDNA, which provided the sequencing template. Using immunoSEQ multiplex PCR, the repertoire was profiled, and TCRdb retains in-frame clones only, with some absent. This repertoire shows around 120,000 clones, roughly 50% found once; its top ten account for roughly 10%. Material for sequencing was NKG2D-low CD8+ T cells sorted from blood. The receptors were gathered from a human donor with alopecia areata.

This clone appeared a single time. V and J are TRBV5-4 and TRBJ2-1; unclear D gene. The V end lost 0 bases, the J end lost 7 bases, and 11 bases lay between the germline ends. Germline values: CDR1 SGHNT, CDR2 YYREEE (reference sequence). The CDR3 has 14 amino acids. DNA of the CDR3: TGTGCCAGCAGCTTGGGGGTAGCTAGGAATGAGCAGTTCTTC. It yields the protein CASSLGVARNEQFF. Based on the CDR3 plus reference TRBV5-4 and TRBJ2-1, the full variable domain is ETGVTQSPTHLIKTRGQQVTLRCSSQSGHNTVSWYQQALGQGPQFIFQYYREEENGRGNFPPRFSGLQFPNYSSELNVNALELDDSALYLCASSLGVARNEQFFGPGTRLTVL.

This clone was observed a few times. This rearrangement joins TRBV29-1 to TRBJ2-7; D is ambiguous. Germline V CDR1 and CDR2: SQVTM, ANQGSEA. V lost 1 base, J lost 4 bases, and 23 bases lay in between. This CDR3 region has 17 residues. CDR3 region: CSVEGGNPDAQEYEQYF. In DNA, the CDR3 is TGCAGCGTTGAAGGGGGAAATCCGGACGCTCAGGAATACGAGCAGTACTTC.

The chain recombines TRBV20-1 with TRBJ2-1; D is unclear. The CDR3 has 10 amino acids. V was cut by 7 bases and J by 5 bases, with 6 bases left in between. The germline V gene encodes CDR1 DFQATT and CDR2 SNEGSKA (reference sequence). The CDR3: CSVVDNEQFF. CDR3 DNA sequence: TGCAGTGTAGTAGACAATGAGCAGTTCTTC.

This clone was seen only a few times. The rearrangement uses TRBV29-1 and TRBJ2-3; no reliable D call. V was clipped by 7 bases and J by 5 bases, with 7 bases between them. This CDR3 comprises 10 residues. Germline V CDR1 and CDR2: SQVTM, ANQGSEA. Here the CDR3 DNA reads TGCAGCGCGCGAGGAGATACGCAGTATTTT. This encodes CSARGDTQYF.

This chain links TRBV7-2 with TRBJ1-6, with D hard to call. The CDR3 covers 14 residues. The ends were cut back, 5 bases at V and 8 bases at J, with 13 bases in the middle. Looked up from germline, CDR1 is SGHTA and CDR2 is FQGNSA. The chain's CDR3 is CASSPWGIDSPLHF. The CDR3 coding sequence is TGTGCCAGCAGCCCGTGGGGTATTGATTCACCCCTCCACTTT.

The CDR3 loop is CAWSPGGSSYNEQFF. In nucleotides, the CDR3 is TGTGCCTGGAGCCCCGGTGGGAGCTCCTACAATGAGCAGTTCTTC. The chain uses TRBV30 and TRBJ2-1; maybe TRBD2 (5 bases). Germline V lookup: CDR1 GTSNPN, CDR2 SVGIG (reference sequence). CDR3 length: 15 residues. Trimming stripped 3 bases from V and 0 bases from J, with 12 bases between.

This chain connects TRBV6-5 to TRBJ2-7, with a tentative D call TRBD1 (6 bases). This CDR3 has 15 residues. Per germline, CDR1 MNHEY and CDR2 SVGAGI. The ends were cut back, 5 bases at V and 1 base at J, with 15 bases in the middle. The CDR3 reads CASSPETGRSYEQYF. The DNA of the CDR3 is TGTGCCAGCAGTCCGGAGACAGGTAGATCCTACGAGCAGTACTTC.

This clone was observed a handful of times. The J gene is TRBJ2-6, the V gene TRBV30; D may be TRBD2 (6 bases). V lost 4 bases and J 0 bases, leaving 19 bases between the germline ends. The CDR3 covers 18 residues. The germline CDR1 and CDR2 sequences are GTSNPN and SVGIG (reference sequence). CDR3 amino acids: CAWTRLTGVSSGANVLTF. The CDR3 region has the DNA TGTGCCTGGACCAGACTGACGGGGGTGAGCTCTGGGGCCAACGTCCTGACTTTC.

The chain uses TRBV15 and TRBJ2-6; weak D call: TRBD2 (7 bases). This CDR3 has 20 amino acids. Looked up from germline, CDR1 is LNHNV and CDR2 is YYDKDF (reference sequence). V lost 0 bases and J lost 0, with 18 bases in between. This CDR3 reads CATSRERGASGYSGANVLTF. The CDR3 nucleotides are TGTGCCACCAGCAGAGAAAGGGGGGCTAGCGGCTACTCTGGGGCCAACGTCCTGACTTTC.

The chain is built from TRBV29-1 and TRBJ2-5, with D perhaps given as TRBD1 or TRBD2 (5 bases each). TRBJ2-7 matches the DNA end more closely, so the J call is doubtful. The CDR3 runs 15 residues. Per germline, CDR1 SQVTM and CDR2 ANQGSEA. DNA for the CDR3: TGCAGCGTTGAAGGGGGACCAGACGTCGCCTACGAGCAGTACTTC. This sequence encodes CSVEGGPDVAYEQYF.

There are a few counts of this clone. The genes are TRBV29-1 and TRBJ2-2; D remains ambiguous. Trimming cost V 6 bases and J 5 bases, with 10 bases left between them. Germline CDR1 SQVTM, CDR2 ANQGSEA. The CDR3 loop spans 12 amino acids. In DNA, the CDR3 is TGCAGCGTCCTTTTCCGTACCGGGGAGCTGTTTTTT. Encoded protein: CSVLFRTGELFF.

The rearrangement joins TRBV27 to TRBJ1-1; D is uncertain. The CDR3 consists of 13 residues. Germline CDR1 is MNHEY and CDR2 is SMNVEV (reference sequence). V shed 7 bases and J shed 0 bases, with 9 bases lying between them. CDR3 coding DNA: TGTGCCAGCAAGGCGGCCATGAACACTGAAGCTTTCTTT. Its translation is CASKAAMNTEAFF.

V is TRBV4-1 and J is TRBJ2-3; perhaps TRBD2 as D (6 bases). Germline CDR1 and CDR2: MGHRA and YSYEKL. V lost 4 bases to trimming and J lost 2 bases, with 16 bases between them. The length of the CDR3 is 16 residues. CDR3 in DNA: TGCGCCAGCAGCCCGCAGACCGGGGGATCCACAGATACGCAGTATTTT. This gives the protein CASSPQTGGSTDTQYF.

A few counts support this clone. The chain couples TRBV29-1 to TRBJ2-2, with TRBD1 matching 9 bases. J gave up 6 bases and V 2 bases, and 16 bases lay outside the gene matches. The germline CDR1 and CDR2 sequences are SQVTM and ANQGSEA. The CDR3 is 18 residues long. CDR3 in DNA: TGCAGCGTTGAATTAAGAGCCCGGGACAGGGTGTCGGCCGGGGAGCTGTTTTTT. This codes for CSVELRARDRVSAGELFF.

In this sample, this clone turned up a few times. The chain uses TRBV14 and TRBJ2-3; 9 bases line up with TRBD2. Trimming removed 4 bases from V and 5 bases from J; junction bases left unmatched: 7. The CDR3 sequence is 15 residues long. Per the germline V gene, CDR1 is SGHDN and CDR2 is FVKESK. For the CDR3, the DNA is TGTGCCAGCAGCCCGAGCGGGGGGCACGGAGATACGCAGTATTTT. This translates into CASSPSGGHGDTQYF.

This clone was counted a few times. Other DNA sequences within the sample encode an identical CDR3. The chain has TRBV29-1 and TRBJ2-7; 11 bases agree with TRBD2. Unmatched junction bases numbered 4, after V lost 6 bases and J lost 0 bases. Germline V CDR1 and CDR2: SQVTM, ANQGSEA. The CDR3 covers 14 residues. CDR3 nucleotides: TGCAGCGTAGAGACTAGCGGGATCTCCTACGAGCAGTACTTC. It codes for CSVETSGISYEQYF.

The J gene is TRBJ2-3, the V gene TRBV29-1, with 7 bases lining up with TRBD1. V trimming: 7 bases; J trimming: 0 bases; junction bases outside the gene matches: 1. The germline CDR1 and CDR2 sequences are SQVTM and ANQGSEA. The CDR3 is made up of 12 amino acids. In nucleotides, the CDR3 is TGCAGCGGGGACAGTAGCACAGATACGCAGTATTTT. Encoded protein: CSGDSSTDTQYF.

This clone came up a few times. The CDR3 sequence: CASSGPRNYGYTF. The CDR3 coding sequence is TGTGCCAGCAGTGGGCCGAGAAACTATGGCTACACCTTC. V and J are TRBV2 and TRBJ1-2; D gene unclear. The CDR3 contains 13 residues. From germline, CDR1 is SNHLY and CDR2 FYNNEI. V dropped 4 bases and J dropped 2 bases, with 8 bases sitting between them. Full variable domain (remainder filled in from reference TRBV2 and TRBJ1-2): EPEVTQTPSHQVTQMGQEVILRCVPISNHLYFYWYRQILGQKVEFLVSFYNNEISEKSEIFDDQFSVERPDGSNFTLKIRSTKLEDSAMYFCASSGPRNYGYTFGSGTRLTVV.

This chain joins TRBV2 and TRBJ2-1; no clear D gene. This CDR3 region has 13 residues. Germline assignment: CDR1 SNHLY and CDR2 FYNNEI. V was pared by 3 bases and J by 5 bases, with 8 bases between. CDR3 DNA sequence: TGTGCCAGCAGTGAGTTTGGCCACAATGAGCAGTTCTTC. Amino acids: CASSEFGHNEQFF.